These 25 T cell receptor beta chains share one sample of origin, sequenced in a study of T cells after yellow fever vaccination. TCRdb re-analysed the 5' RACE reads in MiXCR, keeping a single row per CDR3 protein. The repertoire holds approximately 300,000 distinct CDR3 sequences, with roughly a tenth as singletons. The sequencing used CD4+ T cells sorted from PBMCs, collected 45 days after the yellow fever booster vaccination. These receptors all come from a man aged 18 to 29 who received the YFV17D yellow fever vaccine.

The chain uses TRBV4-1 and TRBJ1-2; D gene uncertain. Germline CDR1 and CDR2: MGHRA and YSYEKL. CDR3 size: 17 residues. The germline V and J ends were trimmed by 1 base and 4 bases, with 19 bases remaining between them. The CDR3 sequence: CASSQASTGSGSYGYTF. The CDR3 nucleotides read TGCGCCAGCAGCCAAGCCTCCACGGGATCCGGGTCCTATGGCTACACCTTC.

This clonotype showed up just a few times. The CDR3 sequence is CASSPGAVADTQYF. The CDR3, as DNA: TGTGCCAGCAGCCCCGGGGCAGTGGCAGATACGCAGTATTTT. The chain employs TRBV7-3 and TRBJ2-3; perhaps D is TRBD1 or TRBD2 (5 bases each). CDR3 length: 14 amino acids. CDR1 is SGHTA and CDR2 is FQGTGA in the germline V gene. Between the trimmed V and J ends, which lost 5 bases and 4 bases, there was a span of 13 bases.

This clonotype was picked up many times. The V call is TRBV7-2, the J call TRBJ2-1; 11 bases are a match to TRBD2. The CDR3 runs 15 residues. The V gene end was trimmed by 3 bases and the J gene end by 2 bases; junction bases not matched to a gene: 0. Per the germline V gene, CDR1 is SGHTA and CDR2 is FQGNSA. The CDR3 nucleotides are TGTGCCAGCAGCTTTAGCGGGGGGGCCTACAATGAGCAGTTCTTC. Protein sequence: CASSFSGGAYNEQFF.

This clonotype came up a few times. The genes are TRBV4-2 and TRBJ2-3; 9 nucleotides match TRBD2. This CDR3 contains 18 residues. Germline assignment: CDR1 LGHNA and CDR2 YNFKEQ. J was trimmed by 4 bases and V by 0 bases; bases with no gene match: 11. CDR3 coding DNA: TGTGCCAGCAGCCAAGAGAAGGGGGTAGCGGGGGCCCCAGATACGCAGTATTTT. Translation: CASSQEKGVAGAPDTQYF.

The J gene is TRBJ1-1, the V gene TRBV7-2; no clear D. The CDR3 consists of 13 residues. Looked up from germline, CDR1 is SGHTA and CDR2 is FQGNSA. Trimming removed 5 bases from V and 1 base from J, with 8 bases in between. The CDR3: CASSPNSNTEAFF. The CDR3 nucleotides read TGTGCCAGCAGCCCTAACTCGAACACTGAAGCTTTCTTT.

The CDR3 DNA reads TGCGCCAGCAGCTTTCGACGGACCGGGGAGCTGTTTTTT. Amino acid sequence: CASSFRRTGELFF. The chain joins TRBV5-1 to TRBJ2-2; no firm D call. Trimming stripped 2 bases from V and 5 bases from J, with 7 bases between. Germline V gene data show CDR1 as SGHRS and CDR2 as YFSETQ. CDR3 length: 13 residues.

The V gene is TRBV4-3, the J gene TRBJ2-6; D is possibly TRBD1 or TRBD2 (5 bases each). Germline V gives CDR1 LGHNA, CDR2 YSLEER. This CDR3 has 16 residues. Trimming pared 8 bases from V and 0 bases from J, leaving 14 bases between. CDR3 region: CASPRSGTSGANVLTF. CDR3 sequence (DNA): TGCGCCAGCCCCCGGTCCGGGACCTCTGGGGCCAACGTCCTGACTTTC.

This clonotype was detected many times. The gene calls are TRBV4-1 and TRBJ1-6, with TRBD1 identical over 8 bases. Losses at the gene ends were 2 bases for V and 10 bases for J; bases not matched to a gene: 7. This CDR3 region has 15 residues. In germline, CDR1 is MGHRA, CDR2 YSYEKL. Here the CDR3 reads CASSQWGQGASPLHF. CDR3 sequence (DNA): TGCGCCAGCAGCCAATGGGGCCAGGGGGCCTCACCCCTCCACTTT.

The chain recombines TRBV7-2 with TRBJ2-7; TRBD2 agrees at 7 bases. Germline assignment: CDR1 SGHTA and CDR2 FQGNSA. The CDR3 is made up of 13 amino acids. Trimming cost V 5 bases and J 3 bases; bases outside gene matches: 4. The CDR3 nucleotides are TGTGCCAGCAGCCGTGGGGGGGACTACGAGCAGTACTTC. As protein: CASSRGGDYEQYF.

The V call is TRBV7-2, the J call TRBJ2-3; no reliable D call. This CDR3 is 14 amino acids long. In germline, CDR1 is SGHTA, CDR2 FQGNSA. Trimming removed 5 bases from V and 0 bases from J, with 9 bases in between. The CDR3 region is CASSRVSSTDTQYF. The DNA for the CDR3 is TGTGCCAGCAGCCGAGTATCTAGCACAGATACGCAGTATTTT.

The CDR3 region is CAISEGQGDYGYTF. The CDR3 DNA reads TGTGCCATCAGTGAGGGCCAGGGGGACTATGGCTACACCTTC. The J gene is TRBJ1-2, the V gene TRBV10-3, with 7 bases matching TRBD1. CDR1 and CDR2 (germline): ENHRY, SYGVKD. CDR3 length: 14 amino acids. J gave up 3 bases and V 2 bases, and 3 bases lay outside the gene matches.

The chain joins TRBV5-4 to TRBJ1-5; unclear D gene. The germline V and J ends were trimmed by 0 bases and 4 bases, with 5 bases remaining between them. CDR1 is SGHNT, CDR2 YYREEE, per germline (reference sequence). The CDR3 sequence is 13 residues long. The CDR3 DNA reads as TGTGCCAGCAGCTTGGACACGAATCAGCCCCAGCATTTT. Protein sequence: CASSLDTNQPQHF.

This chain connects TRBV6-6 to TRBJ1-1; D is ambiguous. V shed 4 bases and J shed 0 bases, with 6 bases lying between them. Per the germline V gene, CDR1 is MNHNY and CDR2 is SVGAGI (reference sequence). This CDR3 has 13 amino acids. CDR3 nucleotides: TGTGCCAGCAGTTGGGCAGTGAACACTGAAGCTTTCTTT. Protein product: CASSWAVNTEAFF.

This clonotype has a handful of counts. This sequence joins TRBV2 and TRBJ1-3; D gene unclear. The CDR3 has 13 residues. Germline CDR1 reads SNHLY; CDR2 reads FYNNEI. Trimming took off 6 bases at V and 0 bases at J, with 6 bases between the two ends. CDR3 sequence reads: CASRRDSGNTIYF. For the CDR3, the DNA is TGTGCCAGCAGGAGGGACTCTGGAAACACCATATATTTT. Complete variable domain (other parts from reference TRBV2 and TRBJ1-3): EPEVTQTPSHQVTQMGQEVILRCVPISNHLYFYWYRQILGQKVEFLVSFYNNEISEKSEIFDDQFSVERPDGSNFTLKIRSTKLEDSAMYFCASRRDSGNTIYFGEGSWLTVV.

The chain recombines TRBV7-6 with TRBJ1-2, with D possibly matching TRBD1 (5 bases). V gave up 5 bases and J gave up 8 bases, with 18 bases separating them. Germline V gene lookup returns CDR1 SGHVS and CDR2 FNYEAQ. This CDR3 has 14 residues. The CDR3 reads CASSTPGTSKGYTF. Written as DNA, the CDR3 is TGTGCCAGCAGCACTCCCGGGACTTCTAAAGGCTACACCTTC. The full variable domain, completed using reference TRBV7-6 and TRBJ1-2, is GAGVSQSPRYKVTKRGQDVALRCDPISGHVSLYWYRQALGQGPEFLTYFNYEAQQDKSGLPNDRFSAERPEGSISTLTIQRTEQRDSAMYRCASSTPGTSKGYTFGSGTRLTVV.

The V call is TRBV5-1, the J call TRBJ1-2, with no clear D. The CDR3 contains 12 residues. Germline CDR1 is SGHRS and CDR2 is YFSETQ. Trimming removed 8 bases from V and 1 base from J, with 9 bases in between. CDR3 nucleotide sequence: TGCGCCAGTCACACCTTTAACTATGGCTACACCTTC. Translated, it gives CASHTFNYGYTF.

The V and J genes are TRBV20-1 and TRBJ2-1; D may be TRBD1 or TRBD2 (7 bases each). CDR3 length: 11 amino acids. V was clipped by 6 bases and J by 10 bases, with 13 bases between them. The germline gives CDR1 DFQATT, CDR2 SNEGSKA (reference sequence). CDR3 in DNA: TGCAGTGCCAGGGGGGGAGTCGAGCAGTTCTTC. Residues: CSARGGVEQFF.

In its sample, this clonotype was seen a few times. The chain employs TRBV4-3 and TRBJ1-2, with D unresolved. This CDR3 is 16 amino acids long. Germline loops: CDR1 LGHNA, CDR2 YSLEER. The V end was cut by 1 base, the J end by 4 bases, with 16 bases between. For the CDR3, the DNA is TGCGCCAGCAGCCAAGTGAGTGGGAGGCGCCCCTATGGCTACACCTTC. As protein: CASSQVSGRRPYGYTF.

V and J are TRBV9 and TRBJ1-5, with unresolved D. The CDR3 consists of 14 residues. Germline V gene lookup returns CDR1 SGDLS and CDR2 YYNGEE. V was pared by 4 bases and J by 0 bases, with 8 bases between. The CDR3 DNA sequence: TGTGCCAGCAGCTTACGGGCTAGCAATCAGCCCCAGCATTTT. This gives the protein CASSLRASNQPQHF.

This chain uses TRBV6-6 with TRBJ2-1; the D gene could be TRBD1 or TRBD2 (5 bases each). The CDR3 contains 15 residues. Trimming cost V 2 bases and J 4 bases, with 12 bases left between them. Germline V CDR1 and CDR2: MNHNY, SVGAGI (reference sequence). The CDR3 DNA follows: TGTGCCAGCAGTTACCCGGGGCCCTCTTACAATGAGCAGTTCTTC. Protein product: CASSYPGPSYNEQFF.

CDR3 DNA: TGTGCCAGCAGCCCCGCGGGGGATCCACCCCTCCACTTT. Protein: CASSPAGDPPLHF. The chain has TRBV7-3 and TRBJ1-6; D possibly corresponds to TRBD1 (5 bases). The CDR3 consists of 13 residues. Germline CDR1 is SGHTA and CDR2 is FQGTGA. With 5 bases removed from V and 11 bases from J, the gap between germline ends came to 13 bases. The whole variable domain, filled in from reference TRBV7-3 and TRBJ1-6, reads GAGVSQTPSNKVTEKGKYVELRCDPISGHTALYWYRQSLGQGPEFLIYFQGTGAADDSGLPNDRFFAVRPEGSVSTLKIQRTERGDSAVYLCASSPAGDPPLHFGNGTRLTVT.

This clonotype was counted between two and nine times. The chain is built from TRBV5-8 and TRBJ2-3; the D is unclear. Looked up from germline, CDR1 is SGHTS and CDR2 is YDEGEE. V was trimmed by 0 bases and J by 5 bases, leaving 10 bases between them. The CDR3 has 14 amino acids. As DNA, the CDR3 is TGTGCCAGCAGCTTGGTTAGTCTAGGAGATACGCAGTATTTT. Its translation: CASSLVSLGDTQYF.

The chain has TRBV4-3 and TRBJ1-4; tentatively, D is TRBD1 (5 bases). The CDR3 totals 15 residues. Germline CDR1 LGHNA, CDR2 YSLEER. V lost 4 bases, J lost 7 bases, and 16 bases lay in between. The CDR3 DNA sequence: TGCGCCAGCAGCCCCTTAGGAGCCAGGGCTGAAAAACTGTTTTTT. Its protein product is CASSPLGARAEKLFF.

The genes are TRBV4-3 and TRBJ1-1, with D tentatively TRBD1 (5 bases). This CDR3 comprises 17 residues. Looked up from germline, CDR1 is LGHNA and CDR2 is YSLEER. The V gene lost 0 bases and the J gene lost 5 bases, with 19 bases spanning the gap. CDR3 bases: TGCGCCAGCAGCCAAGATATTTCGGAGGGGCGCCAAACTGAAGCTTTCTTT. This gives the protein CASSQDISEGRQTEAFF.

This clonotype was detected a few times. CDR3 nucleotides: TGTGCCAGCAGCTTAACGTATAATTCACCCCTCCACTTT. Its protein product is CASSLTYNSPLHF. The chain recombines TRBV7-3 with TRBJ1-6; D is uncertain. Between the trimmed V and J ends, which lost 0 bases and 4 bases, there was a span of 1 base. CDR1 and CDR2 (germline): SGHTA, FQGTGA. CDR3 size: 13 residues.